The 10 T cell receptor beta chains reported below all come from one sample, sequenced in a study of tumor-infiltrating lymphocytes in primary liver carcinoma. Making TCR beta cDNA involved roughly 500 ng total RNA and a constant-region primer. Investigators got TCR beta libraries out of three nested multiplex PCR rounds, done with slightly modified ARM-PCR. Amplification in the first two PCR rounds was performed using TRBV1-TRBV30 forward primers and a C-beta reverse primer for approximately 10 cycles each. Via MiXCR, TCRdb re-called the multiplex PCR reads, giving one row per CDR3 protein. The sample holds about 330,000 distinct CDR3 sequences, about two thirds seen once. Unsorted whole blood supplied the RNA, and germline DNA was extracted too. The sequencing sample was made of peripheral blood. The source is a man in his forties or fifties with primary liver carcinoma and hepatitis B virus infection.

This clonotype was counted a single time. This may stem from a read error, because a much larger clone lies one nucleotide away. This chain links TRBV12-3 or TRBV12-4 with TRBJ1-5; D perhaps matches TRBD1 (5 bases). This CDR3 is built from 14 residues. The DNA of the CDR3 is TGTGCCAGCAGTTTTGCGGGGCACAATCAGCCCCGGCATTTT. It translates to CASSFAGHNQPRHF.

The genes are TRBV6-6 and TRBJ2-3; D is perhaps TRBD1 (6 bases). The V end was cut by 6 bases, the J end by 3 bases, with 16 bases between. There are 15 residues in the CDR3. Germline CDR1 MNHNY, CDR2 SVGAGI (reference sequence). CDR3 DNA: TGTGCCAGCAGCAAGGACAGTTATTATACAGATACGCAGTATTTT. Translation gives CASSKDSYYTDTQYF.

This clonotype has at least ten counts. CDR3 sequence reads: CASSQDRGRPKDEQFF. CDR3 DNA sequence: TGCGCCAGCAGCCAAGATAGGGGGAGACCTAAGGATGAGCAGTTCTTC. The genes are TRBV4-1 and TRBJ2-1, with D perhaps matching TRBD1 (6 bases). The CDR3 has 16 amino acids. V gave up 0 bases and J gave up 8 bases, with 17 bases separating them. Germline V gene lookup returns CDR1 MGHRA and CDR2 YSYEKL.

In the case of this clonotype: One junction end disagrees with the germline gene, perhaps due to a read error. The V and J genes are TRBV10-3 and TRBJ2-3; 11 bases map to TRBD2. Germline V gene data show CDR1 as ENHRY and CDR2 as SYGVKD. CDR3 size: 15 residues. The CDR3 spells CGISWTSGPTDTQYF. Here the CDR3 DNA reads TGTGGCATCAGTTGGACTAGCGGGCCCACAGATACGCAGTATTTT.

A remark on this clonotype: This may arise from a read error, as a much more abundant clone is one base away. The rearrangement links TRBV6-6 to TRBJ2-7; D call uncertain. The length of the CDR3 is 14 residues. Germline loops: CDR1 MNHNY, CDR2 SVGAGI (reference sequence). In DNA, the CDR3 is TGTTCCAGCAGTTACCCGTCACCGGAAGGGGAGCAGTACTTC. Translating it yields CSSSYPSPEGEQYF.

This clonotype came up a few times. This could be a read error, since a much larger clone is one nucleotide away. The CDR3 reads CVSFHKGEQFF. As DNA, the CDR3 is TGTGTCAGCTTCCACAAAGGGGAGCAGTTCTTC. The V call is TRBV6-5, the J call TRBJ2-1; no clear D gene. The CDR3 is made up of 11 amino acids. Germline V gene lookup returns CDR1 MNHEY and CDR2 SVGAGI.

The table lists this clonotype with many counts. The chain links TRBV6-5 to TRBJ2-1; D not resolved. The V end lost 6 bases, the J end lost 7 bases, and 16 bases lay between the germline ends. Per germline, CDR1 MNHEY and CDR2 SVGAGI. The length of the CDR3 is 14 residues. This CDR3 reads CASSRMGSMNEQFF. The CDR3 nucleotides read TGTGCCAGCAGCCGTATGGGGTCAATGAATGAGCAGTTCTTC.

About this clonotype itself: A clone one base away is much larger, so this may be a read error. V is TRBV12-3 or TRBV12-4 and J is TRBJ1-1, with D hard to call. V lost 6 bases to trimming and J lost 7 bases, with 15 bases between them. The CDR3 extends over 13 amino acids. The CDR3 nucleotides are TGTGCCAGCAGAGCGAAGAGTTTGGGTGAAGCTTTCTTT. Translating it yields CASRAKSLGEAFF.

Of note for this clonotype: A much larger clone lies a single base off, so this may be a read error. The chain carries TRBV12-3 or TRBV12-4 and TRBJ2-3; possibly TRBD2 for D (5 bases). Trimming took 5 bases from V and 7 from J, leaving 19 bases between them. The CDR3 sequence is 15 residues long. For the CDR3, the DNA is TGTGCCAGCAGTGGAGGAACGCTTCACTATTATACGCAGTATTTT. Protein product: CASSGGTLHYYTQYF.

V is TRBV6-5 and J is TRBJ1-1; no reliable D call. Germline CDR1 reads MNHEY; CDR2 reads SVGAGI. Between the trimmed V and J ends, which lost 5 bases and 2 bases, there was a span of 12 bases. The CDR3 runs 14 residues. CDR3 protein: CASSQEGCNTEAFF. The DNA of the CDR3 is TGTGCCAGCAGTCAAGAGGGATGCAACACTGAAGCTTTCTTT.